One T cell receptor (beta chain) is described in this entry. Its specificity is not known. The CDR3 spans 13 residues. Germline V gene sequence: CDR1 GTSNPN, CDR2 SVGIG (reference sequence). With 4 bases clipped from V and 6 bases from J, the junction kept 6 bases outside the gene matches. Sample barcodes and UMIs were carried by the TCR alpha and TCR beta cDNA libraries that 5'RACE generated with constant-segment primers. Each CDR3 protein gets one entry after TCRdb re-called the 5' RACE reads with MiXCR. Seen here are around 500,000 distinct CDR3 sequences, over 15% observed once, and the top ten hold around 12%. The source of the sample is a study of T-cell memory formation after mild COVID-19. Overall study: TCR clusters were mostly confined to one donor each. Study-level findings and limits: Pre-infection memory showed some responding clones, and this suggested that cross-reactive memory joined. A balance of CD4 and CD8 characterized clones contracting day 15 to 85, whereas later expanders leaned CD4+.

This clonotype originated in an adult woman who had mild COVID-19 (a few samples of this study predate the infection). Cell type and time point are not known. What was sequenced was PBMCs or a T cell subset sorted from them (not recorded which). The V call is TRBV30, the J call TRBJ2-1; 7 bases match TRBD2. CDR3 in amino acids: CAWNGRAVNEQFF. The CDR3 bases are TGTGCCTGGAATGGGAGGGCCGTCAATGAGCAGTTCTTC.